This T cell receptor (beta chain) was captured by sequencing in a study of cytomegalovirus exposure and HLA in healthy donors. This clone was observed a few times. Antigen specificity is unknown. Whole-study results and caveats: In a later analysis, donors in an Asian-associated ancestry cluster reportedly had fewer N-insertions in productive TCRs than the cohort mean. The study flagged about 160 TCR beta chains as cytomegalovirus-associated.

Researchers ran the PCR with 60 Vbeta and 13 Jbeta primers. Using immunoSEQ multiplex PCR, the repertoire was profiled, and TCRdb retains in-frame clones only, with some absent. The table lists roughly 250,000 clones, almost 85% of them singletons. There are 16 residues in the CDR3. Germline CDR1 and CDR2: SGHNT and YYREEE (reference sequence). Trimming stripped 5 bases from V and 4 bases from J, with 19 bases between. This chain links TRBV5-4 with TRBJ2-4; D might be TRBD1 (7 bases). Sequenced: PBMCs. This sequence originates from a woman aged 35 to 49 in good health and CMV-seropositive. CDR3 amino acids: CASSYGGQLLKNIQYF. As DNA, the CDR3 is TGTGCCAGCAGTTACGGGGGACAGCTATTAAAAAACATTCAGTACTTC.